This T cell receptor (beta chain) originates from a study of spatial heterogeneity in lung cancer. Every individual TCR cDNA molecule carried its own unique molecular identifier, which allowed correction of PCR and sequencing errors. TCRdb redid the calling of the 5' RACE reads with MiXCR, one entry per CDR3 protein. The table shows roughly 45,000 distinct CDR3 sequences, with about 23% occurring only once. V was pared by 0 bases and J by 8 bases, with 10 bases between. CDR1 KGHDR and CDR2 SFDVKD come from the germline V gene. This CDR3 region has 15 residues. Indicated time point: blood at routine non-recurrence follow-up after resection. Whole RNA, isolated from tumor, nontumor lung or frozen PBMC, was sequenced without prior sorting.

The rearrangement links TRBV24-1 to TRBJ1-6; no clear D gene. The sequenced sample was PBMCs, obtained at follow-up. This TCR was recovered from a female donor with early-stage non-small cell lung cancer. The CDR3 region is CATSDLGSRYSPLHF. The CDR3 DNA follows: TGTGCCACCAGTGATTTGGGCAGTCGGTATTCACCCCTCCACTTT.